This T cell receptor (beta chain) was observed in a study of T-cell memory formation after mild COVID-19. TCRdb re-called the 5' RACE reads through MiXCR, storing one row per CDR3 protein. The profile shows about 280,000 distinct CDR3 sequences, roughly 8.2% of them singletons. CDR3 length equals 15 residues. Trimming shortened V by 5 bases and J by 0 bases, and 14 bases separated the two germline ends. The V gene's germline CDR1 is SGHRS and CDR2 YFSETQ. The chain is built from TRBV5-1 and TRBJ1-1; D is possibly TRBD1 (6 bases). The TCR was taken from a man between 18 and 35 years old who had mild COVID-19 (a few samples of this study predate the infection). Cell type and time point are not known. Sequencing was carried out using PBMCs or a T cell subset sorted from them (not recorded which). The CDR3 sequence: CASRPGQRLNTEAFF. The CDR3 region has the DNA TGCGCCAGCAGGCCAGGACAGCGACTGAACACTGAAGCTTTCTTT.